This T cell receptor beta chain originates from a study of blood T cells in healthy people across ages. Study outcomes and limitations: With naive T cell percentage, TCR beta diversity showed a strong correlation.

A remark on this clonotype: Its antigen is not identified.

Next came a second PCR, run for roughly 6 to 11 cycles, which used a sample-barcoded 5' primer along with a J-beta primer mix. From the 5' RACE reads, TCRdb called clonotypes with MiXCR, one entry per CDR3 protein. This table holds some 890,000 distinct CDR3 sequences, roughly 28% found once. This CDR3 region has 12 residues. Germline V gene lookup returns CDR1 MNHEY and CDR2 SVGEGT. Trimming removed 2 bases at V and 3 bases at J, with 5 bases between. These data were also reused for a study on T cells of mothers and their children. According to that study: The study obtained over 9.5 million TCR beta CDR3 reads per mother and about 3 million per child. Thymic selection shapes TCR recombination output in related pairs, and it does so similarly in unrelated pairs.

Specimen: blood. This clonotype was obtained from a woman aged 35 to 49 in good health. The chain links TRBV6-2 or TRBV6-3 to TRBJ2-7; no clear D gene. The CDR3 sequence: CASSYPHYEQYF. The CDR3 nucleotides are TGTGCCAGCAGTTACCCGCACTACGAGCAGTACTTC.